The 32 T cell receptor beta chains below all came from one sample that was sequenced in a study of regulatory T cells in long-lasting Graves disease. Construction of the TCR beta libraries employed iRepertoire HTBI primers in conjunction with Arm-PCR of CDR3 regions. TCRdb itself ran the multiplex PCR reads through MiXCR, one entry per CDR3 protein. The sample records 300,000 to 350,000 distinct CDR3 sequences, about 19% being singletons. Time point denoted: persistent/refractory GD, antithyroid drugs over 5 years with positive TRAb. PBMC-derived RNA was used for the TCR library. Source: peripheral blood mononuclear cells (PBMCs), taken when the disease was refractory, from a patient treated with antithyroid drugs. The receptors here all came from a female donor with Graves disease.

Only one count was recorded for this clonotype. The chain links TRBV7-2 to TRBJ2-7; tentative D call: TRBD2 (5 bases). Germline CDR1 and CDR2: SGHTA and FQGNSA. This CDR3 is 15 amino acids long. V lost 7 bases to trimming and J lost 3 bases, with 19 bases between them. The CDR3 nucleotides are TGTGCCAGCAACTCCCGGGGTAGCGACGACTACGAGCAGTACTTC. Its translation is CASNSRGSDDYEQYF.

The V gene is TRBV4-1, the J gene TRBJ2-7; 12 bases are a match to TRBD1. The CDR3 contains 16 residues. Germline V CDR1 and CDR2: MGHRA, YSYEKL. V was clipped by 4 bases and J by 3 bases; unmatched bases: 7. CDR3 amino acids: CASSPGGQGAFYEQYF. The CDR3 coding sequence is TGCGCCAGCAGCCCCGGGGGACAGGGGGCTTTCTACGAGCAGTACTTC.

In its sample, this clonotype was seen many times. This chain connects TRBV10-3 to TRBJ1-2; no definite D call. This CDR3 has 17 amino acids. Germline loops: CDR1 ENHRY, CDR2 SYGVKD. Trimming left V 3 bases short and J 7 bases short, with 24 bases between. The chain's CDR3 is CAISDYVKALQEAGYTF. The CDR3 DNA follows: TGTGCCATCAGTGATTATGTAAAGGCGCTCCAAGAAGCTGGCTACACCTTC.

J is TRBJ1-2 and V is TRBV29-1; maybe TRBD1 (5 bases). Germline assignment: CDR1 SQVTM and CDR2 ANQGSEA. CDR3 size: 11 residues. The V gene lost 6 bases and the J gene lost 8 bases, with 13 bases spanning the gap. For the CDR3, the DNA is TGCAGCGTCGGGGACTTGAGGGGCTACACCTTC. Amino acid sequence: CSVGDLRGYTF. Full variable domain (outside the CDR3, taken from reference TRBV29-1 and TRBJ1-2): SAVISQKPSRDICQRGTSLTIQCQVDSQVTMMFWYRQQPGQSLTLIATANQGSEATYESGFVIDKFPISRPNLTFSTLTVSNMSPEDSSIYLCSVGDLRGYTFGSGTRLTVV.

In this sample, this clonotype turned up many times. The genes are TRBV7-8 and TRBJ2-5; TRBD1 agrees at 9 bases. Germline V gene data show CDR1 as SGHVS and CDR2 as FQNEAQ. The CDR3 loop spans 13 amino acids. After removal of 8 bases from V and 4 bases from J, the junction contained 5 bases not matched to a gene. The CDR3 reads CASGDRVRETQYF. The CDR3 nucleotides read TGTGCCAGCGGGGACAGGGTGAGAGAGACCCAGTACTTC.

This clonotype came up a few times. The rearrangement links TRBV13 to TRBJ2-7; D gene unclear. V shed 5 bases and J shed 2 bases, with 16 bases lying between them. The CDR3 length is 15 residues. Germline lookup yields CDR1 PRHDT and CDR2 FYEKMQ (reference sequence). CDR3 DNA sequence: TGTGCCAGCAGCGGTATGACTGGCACCCCCTACGAGCAGTACTTC. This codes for CASSGMTGTPYEQYF.

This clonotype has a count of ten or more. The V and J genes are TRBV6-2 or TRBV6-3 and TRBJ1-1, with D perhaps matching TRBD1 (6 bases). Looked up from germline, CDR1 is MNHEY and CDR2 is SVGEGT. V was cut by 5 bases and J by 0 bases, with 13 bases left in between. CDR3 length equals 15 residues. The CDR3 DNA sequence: TGTGCCAGCAGTGACTGGGACACATTGAACACTGAAGCTTTCTTT. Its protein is CASSDWDTLNTEAFF.

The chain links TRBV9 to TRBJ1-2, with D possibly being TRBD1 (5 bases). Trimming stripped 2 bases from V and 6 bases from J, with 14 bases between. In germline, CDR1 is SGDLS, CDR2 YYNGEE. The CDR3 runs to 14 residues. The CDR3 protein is CASSVGRRGDGYTF. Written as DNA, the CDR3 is TGTGCCAGCAGCGTGGGACGGAGAGGTGATGGCTACACCTTC.

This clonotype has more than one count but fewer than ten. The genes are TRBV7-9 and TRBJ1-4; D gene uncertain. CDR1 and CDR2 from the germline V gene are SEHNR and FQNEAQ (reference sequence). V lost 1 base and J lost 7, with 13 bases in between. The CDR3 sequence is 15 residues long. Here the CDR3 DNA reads TGTGCCAGCAGCTTAGAACAGTCCAGCGGTGAAAAACTGTTTTTT. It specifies CASSLEQSSGEKLFF.

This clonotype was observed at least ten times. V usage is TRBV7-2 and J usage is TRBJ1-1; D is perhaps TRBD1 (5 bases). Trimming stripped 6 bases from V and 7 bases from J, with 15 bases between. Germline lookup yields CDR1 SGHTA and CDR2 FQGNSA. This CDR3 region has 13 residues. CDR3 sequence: CASSRGSRVEAFF. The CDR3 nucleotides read TGTGCCAGCAGTAGGGGCAGTAGGGTTGAAGCTTTCTTT.

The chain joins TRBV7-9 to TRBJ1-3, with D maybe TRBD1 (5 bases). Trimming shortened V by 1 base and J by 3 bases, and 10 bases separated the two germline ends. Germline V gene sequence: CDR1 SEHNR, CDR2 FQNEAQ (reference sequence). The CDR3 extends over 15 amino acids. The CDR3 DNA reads TGTGCCAGCAGCTTAGGAACAGGAGGTGGAAACACCATATATTTT. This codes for CASSLGTGGGNTIYF.

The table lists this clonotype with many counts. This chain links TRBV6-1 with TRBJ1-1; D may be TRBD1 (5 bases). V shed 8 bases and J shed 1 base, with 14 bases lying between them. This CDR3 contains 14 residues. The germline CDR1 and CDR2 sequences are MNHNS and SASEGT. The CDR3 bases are TGTGCCAGCGGTGGCACGGGGACGAACACTGAAGCTTTCTTT. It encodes CASGGTGTNTEAFF.

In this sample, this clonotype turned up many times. The CDR3 is CASSRDNQETQYF. For the CDR3, the DNA is TGCGCCAGCAGCAGAGACAACCAAGAGACCCAGTACTTC. The chain links TRBV10-1 to TRBJ2-5; D remains ambiguous. CDR1 WNHNN and CDR2 SYGVQD come from the germline V gene (reference sequence). This CDR3 contains 13 residues. V lost 6 bases to trimming and J lost 0 bases, with 8 bases between them.

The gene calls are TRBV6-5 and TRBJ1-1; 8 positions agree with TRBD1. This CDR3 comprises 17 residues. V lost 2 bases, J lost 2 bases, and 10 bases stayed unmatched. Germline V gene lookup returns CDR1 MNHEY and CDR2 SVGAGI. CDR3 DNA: TGTGCCAGCAGTTACCGTCGGACAGGGTTTGGAAACACTGAAGCTTTCTTT. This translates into CASSYRRTGFGNTEAFF.

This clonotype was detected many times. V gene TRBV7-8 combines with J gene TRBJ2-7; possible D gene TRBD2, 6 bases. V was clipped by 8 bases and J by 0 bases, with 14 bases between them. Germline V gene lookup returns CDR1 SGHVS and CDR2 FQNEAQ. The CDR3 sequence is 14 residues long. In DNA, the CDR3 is TGTGCCAGCGGACTAACTGGGAGCTCCTACGAGCAGTACTTC. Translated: CASGLTGSSYEQYF.

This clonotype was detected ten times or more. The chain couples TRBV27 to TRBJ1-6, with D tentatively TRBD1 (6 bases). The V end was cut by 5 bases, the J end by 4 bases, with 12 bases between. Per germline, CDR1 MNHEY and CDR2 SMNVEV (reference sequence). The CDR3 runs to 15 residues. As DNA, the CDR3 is TGTGCCAGCAGTCCCGGACAGACTTATAATTCACCCCTCCACTTT. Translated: CASSPGQTYNSPLHF.

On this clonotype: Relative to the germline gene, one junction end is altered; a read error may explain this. The CDR3 nucleotides read TGCGCCAGCAGCCAAGATCCAAGGGTCAGCACCGGGGAGCTGTTTTTT. Translated, it gives CASSQDPRVSTGELFF. The V call is TRBV2, the J call TRBJ2-2, with unresolved D. The CDR3 extends over 16 amino acids. The germline CDR1 and CDR2 sequences are SNHLY and FYNNEI.

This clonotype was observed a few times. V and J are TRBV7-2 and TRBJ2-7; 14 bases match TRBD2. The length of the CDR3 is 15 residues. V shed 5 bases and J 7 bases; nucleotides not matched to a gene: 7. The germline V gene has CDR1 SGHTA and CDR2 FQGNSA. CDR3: CASSPTSGREGEQYF. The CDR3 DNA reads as TGTGCCAGCAGCCCGACTAGCGGGAGGGAGGGGGAGCAGTACTTC.

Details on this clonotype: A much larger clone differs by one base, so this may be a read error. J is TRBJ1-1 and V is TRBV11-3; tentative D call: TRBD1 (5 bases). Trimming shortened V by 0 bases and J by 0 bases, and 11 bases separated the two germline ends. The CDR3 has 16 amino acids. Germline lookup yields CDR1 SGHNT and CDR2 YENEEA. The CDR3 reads CASSLDRGGLNTEAFF. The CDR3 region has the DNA TGTGCCAGCAGCTTAGATCGGGGGGGATTGAACACTGAAGCTTTCTTT.

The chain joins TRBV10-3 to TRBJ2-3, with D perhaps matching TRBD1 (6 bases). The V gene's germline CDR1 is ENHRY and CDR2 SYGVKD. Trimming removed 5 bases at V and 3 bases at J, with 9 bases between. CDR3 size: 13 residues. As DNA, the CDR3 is TGTGCCATCAGTCGCGGACAGACAGATACGCAGTATTTT. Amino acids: CAISRGQTDTQYF.

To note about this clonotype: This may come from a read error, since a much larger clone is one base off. The CDR3 is CASSLVRTGITEASF. For the CDR3, the DNA is TGTGCCAGCAGCTTAGTAAGGACAGGAATCACTGAAGCTTCCTTT. V gene TRBV7-2 combines with J gene TRBJ1-1, with 7 nucleotides matching TRBD1. CDR1 and CDR2 from the germline V gene are SGHTA and FQGNSA. The CDR3 consists of 15 residues.

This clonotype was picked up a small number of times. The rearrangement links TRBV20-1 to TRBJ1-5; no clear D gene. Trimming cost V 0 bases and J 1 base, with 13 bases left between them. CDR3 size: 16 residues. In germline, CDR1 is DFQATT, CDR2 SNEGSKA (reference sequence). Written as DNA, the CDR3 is TGCAGTGCTAGAGATAATTGGGTGGGAAGCAATCAGCCCCAGCATTTT. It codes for CSARDNWVGSNQPQHF.

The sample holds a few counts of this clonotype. In DNA, the CDR3 is TGCAGTGCTAGAGATCAGAACAGGGGGTACGAGCAGTACTTC. Amino acid sequence: CSARDQNRGYEQYF. V is TRBV20-1 and J is TRBJ2-7; 8 nucleotides line up with TRBD1. Germline values: CDR1 DFQATT, CDR2 SNEGSKA (reference sequence). There are 14 residues in the CDR3. V gave up 0 bases and J gave up 4 bases; unmatched junction bases: 5.

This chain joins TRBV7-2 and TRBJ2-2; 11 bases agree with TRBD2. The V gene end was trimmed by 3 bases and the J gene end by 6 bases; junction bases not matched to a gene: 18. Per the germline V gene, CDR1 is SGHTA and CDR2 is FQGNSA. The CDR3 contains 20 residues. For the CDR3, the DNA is TGTGCCAGCAGCTTGATCAAACTAGCGGGAGTTCCAGGGAATGCCGGGGAGCTGTTTTTT. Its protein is CASSLIKLAGVPGNAGELFF. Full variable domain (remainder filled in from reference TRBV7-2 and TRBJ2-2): GAGVSQSPSNKVTEKGKDVELRCDPISGHTALYWYRQSLGQGLEFLIYFQGNSAPDKSGLPSDRFSAERTGGSVSTLTIQRTQQEDSAVYLCASSLIKLAGVPGNAGELFFGEGSRLTVL.

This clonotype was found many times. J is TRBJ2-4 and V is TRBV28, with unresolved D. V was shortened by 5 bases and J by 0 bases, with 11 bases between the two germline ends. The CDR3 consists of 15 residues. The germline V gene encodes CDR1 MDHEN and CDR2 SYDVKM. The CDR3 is CASSTHSLAKNIQYF. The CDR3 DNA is TGTGCCAGCAGTACGCACAGTCTAGCCAAAAACATTCAGTACTTC.

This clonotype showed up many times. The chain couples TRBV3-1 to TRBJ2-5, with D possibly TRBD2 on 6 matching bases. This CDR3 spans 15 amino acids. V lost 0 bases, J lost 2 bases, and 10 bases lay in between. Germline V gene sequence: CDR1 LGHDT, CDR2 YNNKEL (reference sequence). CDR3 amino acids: CASSQEPSAQETQYF. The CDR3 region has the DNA TGTGCCAGCAGCCAAGAGCCTAGCGCACAAGAGACCCAGTACTTC.

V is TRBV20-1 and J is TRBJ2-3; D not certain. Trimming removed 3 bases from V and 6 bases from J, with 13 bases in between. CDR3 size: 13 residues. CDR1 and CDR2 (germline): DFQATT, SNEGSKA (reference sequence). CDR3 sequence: CSARFTSPDTQYF. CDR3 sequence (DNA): TGCAGTGCTAGGTTTACCAGTCCGGATACGCAGTATTTT.

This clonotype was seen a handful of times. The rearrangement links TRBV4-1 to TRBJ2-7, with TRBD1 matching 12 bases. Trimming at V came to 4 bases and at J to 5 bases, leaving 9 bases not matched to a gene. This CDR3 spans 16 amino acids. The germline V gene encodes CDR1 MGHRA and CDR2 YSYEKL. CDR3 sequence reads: CASSPYLGQGADEQYF. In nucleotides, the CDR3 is TGCGCCAGCAGCCCTTATTTGGGACAGGGGGCCGACGAGCAGTACTTC.

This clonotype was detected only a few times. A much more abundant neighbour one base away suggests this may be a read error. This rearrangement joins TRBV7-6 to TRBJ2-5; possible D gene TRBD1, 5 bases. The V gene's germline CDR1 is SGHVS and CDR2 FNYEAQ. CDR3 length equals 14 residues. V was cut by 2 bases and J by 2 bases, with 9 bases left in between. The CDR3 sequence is CASSLLRQQETQYF. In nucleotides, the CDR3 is TGTGCCAGCAGCTTACTGCGACAGCAAGAGACCCAGTACTTC.

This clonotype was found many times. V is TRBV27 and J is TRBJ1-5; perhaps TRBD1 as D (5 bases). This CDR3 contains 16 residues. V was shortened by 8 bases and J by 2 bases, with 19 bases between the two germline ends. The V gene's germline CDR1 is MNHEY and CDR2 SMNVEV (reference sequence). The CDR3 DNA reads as TGTGCCAGCGGGGCGGGGTGGGGCAACGGCAATCAGCCCCAGCATTTT. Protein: CASGAGWGNGNQPQHF.

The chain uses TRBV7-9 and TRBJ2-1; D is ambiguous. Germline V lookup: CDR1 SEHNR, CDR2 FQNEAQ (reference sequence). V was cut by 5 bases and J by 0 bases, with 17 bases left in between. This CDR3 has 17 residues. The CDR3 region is CASSNDDITDSYNEQFF. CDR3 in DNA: TGTGCCAGCAGCAACGACGACATCACAGACTCCTACAATGAGCAGTTCTTC.

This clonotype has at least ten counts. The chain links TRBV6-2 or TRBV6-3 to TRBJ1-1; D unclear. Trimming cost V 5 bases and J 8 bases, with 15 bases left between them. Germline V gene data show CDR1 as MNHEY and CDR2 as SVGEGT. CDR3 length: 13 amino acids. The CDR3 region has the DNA TGTGCCAGCAGTGTCCCGACGCGGAGGGAAGCTTTCTTT. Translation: CASSVPTRREAFF.